Listed here are 14 T cell receptor beta chains from one sample, sequenced in a study of blood T cell repertoires in COVID-19 (dated by TCRdb to about 2020). The library was obtained by the immunoSEQ multiplex PCR assay. TCRdb carries this immuneACCESS record with in-frame sequences only. Its versions omit some clonotypes, under half of them owing to an unresolved V gene in the studies checked, with the rest unexplained. The sample yields over 90,000 clones; around 87% were counted once. Of the sample, just under 20% falls within the top ten clones. Sequencing input: peripheral blood. Source of these receptors: a human donor in a cohort sampled during active COVID-19.

This sequence joins TRBV5-5 and TRBJ2-7; no firm D call. In germline, CDR1 is SGHKS, CDR2 YYEKEE (reference sequence). Trimming left V 0 bases short and J 5 bases short, with 9 bases between. The CDR3 has 13 residues. The CDR3, as DNA: TGTGCCAGCAGCTTGGAACGGAGAGACGAGCAGTACTTC. This codes for CASSLERRDEQYF.

This rearrangement joins TRBV10-3 to TRBJ1-1; TRBD1 might be the D (5 bases). V lost 2 bases and J 1 base, leaving 8 bases between the germline ends. Germline V gene sequence: CDR1 ENHRY, CDR2 SYGVKD. The CDR3 runs 14 residues. CDR3 loop: CAISETGPNTEAFF. The CDR3 DNA reads as TGTGCCATCAGTGAGACAGGACCGAACACTGAAGCTTTCTTT.

This clone was seen just once. V gene TRBV12-3 or TRBV12-4 combines with J gene TRBJ2-5; D is perhaps TRBD2 (6 bases). The length of the CDR3 is 13 residues. Deletions cut 5 bases from V and 1 base from J, with 8 bases between. CDR3 nucleotide sequence: TGTGCCAGCAGTCTCGGGGGCCAAGAGACCCAGTACTTC. Translation: CASSLGGQETQYF.

This CDR3 reads CASSEDPRSTNEKLFF. The CDR3 nucleotides are TGTGCCAGCAGTGAAGATCCCCGGAGCACTAATGAAAAACTGTTTTTT. The J gene is TRBJ1-4, the V gene TRBV6-1, with unresolved D. V lost 1 base, J lost 2 bases, and 11 bases lay in between. CDR3 length equals 16 residues. CDR1 MNHNS and CDR2 SASEGT come from the germline V gene.

The V and J genes are TRBV9 and TRBJ2-1; TRBD2 matches 11 bases. The CDR3 runs to 16 residues. Trimming took 4 bases from V and 8 from J; bases not matched to a gene: 11. Germline CDR1 reads SGDLS; CDR2 reads YYNGEE. In nucleotides, the CDR3 is TGTGCCAGCAGCAAACTAGCGGGAGATTACGGAGATGAGCAGTTCTTC. Its translation: CASSKLAGDYGDEQFF.

This chain connects TRBV5-5 to TRBJ2-7; possibly TRBD1 for D (5 bases). Trimming stripped 5 bases from V and 2 bases from J, with 23 bases between. Germline V CDR1 and CDR2: SGHKS, YYEKEE (reference sequence). The CDR3 consists of 17 residues. The CDR3 bases are TGTGCCAGCAGTTTCCCCCCCGGACACACTATAACCTACGAGCAGTACTTC. Protein sequence: CASSFPPGHTITYEQYF.

The gene calls are TRBV3-1 (or the pseudogene TRBV3-2) and TRBJ2-6; D is perhaps TRBD1 (5 bases). Trimming stripped 2 bases from V and 0 bases from J, with 5 bases between. This CDR3 is built from 15 residues. Germline loops: CDR1 LGHDT, CDR2 YNNKEL (reference sequence). This CDR3 is CASSQRGSGANVLTF. In nucleotides, the CDR3 is TGTGCCAGCAGCCAAAGGGGCTCTGGGGCCAACGTCCTGACTTTC.

The chain has TRBV2 and TRBJ2-6; weak D call: TRBD1 (6 bases). This CDR3 has 14 residues. The ends were cut back, 9 bases at V and 3 bases at J, with 12 bases in the middle. The germline V gene has CDR1 SNHLY and CDR2 FYNNEI. Written as DNA, the CDR3 is TGTGCCAGACAGGGATCGAGTGGGGCCAACGTCCTGACTTTC. Its protein is CARQGSSGANVLTF.

This sequence joins TRBV7-9 and TRBJ2-2; D ambiguous. The CDR3 spans 16 residues. Trimming removed 1 base from V and 0 bases from J, with 9 bases in between. Germline V gene lookup returns CDR1 SEHNR and CDR2 FQNEAQ (reference sequence). The CDR3 DNA reads TGTGCCAGCAGCTTAGTTCGGAGTACGAACACCGGGGAGCTGTTTTTT. This encodes CASSLVRSTNTGELFF.

The chain couples TRBV18 to TRBJ2-7, with 8 bases aligning to TRBD2. V dropped 1 base and J dropped 1; count of bases not matched to a gene: 6. This CDR3 is built from 16 residues. Germline V gene data show CDR1 as KGHSH and CDR2 as LQKENI. CDR3 DNA sequence: TGTGCCAGCTCACCACTGATGGGACTAGAATCCTACGAGCAGTACTTC. Translated: CASSPLMGLESYEQYF.

The chain combines TRBV11-2 with TRBJ1-2; TRBD1 is a possible D gene (5 bases). Looked up from germline, CDR1 is SGHAT and CDR2 is FQNNGV. V was pared by 5 bases and J by 3 bases, with 19 bases between. The CDR3 extends over 16 amino acids. CDR3 loop: CASSLTNPGIHYGYTF. The CDR3 DNA reads TGTGCCAGCAGCCTTACCAACCCAGGGATTCACTATGGCTACACCTTC.

This rearrangement joins TRBV12-5 to TRBJ2-3, with TRBD1 as a possible D gene (6 bases). Trimming cost V 5 bases and J 0 bases, with 12 bases left between them. Germline values: CDR1 LGHNT, CDR2 FRNRAP. The CDR3 covers 15 residues. The CDR3 nucleotides read TGTGCTAGTGGTCCCAGGGGCTTGAGCACAGATACGCAGTATTTT. It encodes CASGPRGLSTDTQYF.

The genes are TRBV29-1 and TRBJ1-1; TRBD1 matches at 7 bases. Germline values: CDR1 SQVTM, CDR2 ANQGSEA. The CDR3 is 14 residues long. V dropped 6 bases and J dropped 4; count of bases not matched to a gene: 11. The CDR3 reads CSVEETGLGTEAFF. The CDR3 bases are TGCAGCGTCGAGGAGACAGGGTTAGGCACTGAAGCTTTCTTT.

The chain links TRBV4-1 to TRBJ2-1; 13 bases agree with TRBD2. Germline values: CDR1 MGHRA, CDR2 YSYEKL. Germline trimming cut 3 bases from V and 0 bases from J; bases unmatched to any gene: 11. The CDR3 is 20 residues long. Here the CDR3 reads CASSHLGGLAGASSYNEQFF. Here the CDR3 DNA reads TGCGCCAGCAGCCATCTCGGAGGACTAGCGGGAGCCAGCTCCTACAATGAGCAGTTCTTC.